The sample holds a few counts of the clone carrying this T cell receptor beta chain. This specimen comes from a study of human T cells and chemical hapten exposure. Time point in this sample: pre-sensitization, week 0. Treatment noted: therapeutic diphenylcyclopropenone sensitization with weekly scalp DPC. Blood collection happened ahead of applying each patch test. Each CDR3 protein gets one entry after TCRdb re-called the RACE reads with MiXCR. The sample consists of over 35,000 distinct CDR3 sequences, more than 9% of them appearing once. Trimming left V 4 bases short and J 10 bases short, with 11 bases between. The CDR3 runs to 11 residues. Germline CDR1 is SGDLS and CDR2 is YYNGEE.

Source: whole blood, taken in connection with sensitization to the hapten diphenylcyclopropenone (DPC). The TCR was taken from a young man with alopecia areata. Some clones in this sample may be carry-over from other donors' samples. This chain connects TRBV9 to TRBJ1-1, with a possible D match to TRBD1 (5 bases). CDR3 DNA sequence: TGTGCCAGCAGCCCAGGGAAGGGAGCTTTCTTT. Amino acids: CASSPGKGAFF. Filled out from reference TRBV9 and TRBJ1-1, the complete variable domain reads DSGVTQTPKHLITATGQRVTLRCSPRSGDLSVYWYQQSLDQGLQFLIQYYNGEERAKGNILERFSAQQFPDLHSELNLSSLELGDSALYFCASSPGKGAFFGQGTRLTVV.